The next 20 T cell receptor beta chains were all read from a single sample in a study of blood T cell repertoires in COVID-19. Clones were read by immunoSEQ multiplex PCR, and TCRdb kept only the in-frame ones, dropping some. This repertoire shows 93,000 or so clones, 89% found once; its top ten account for 3.5%. The sample was peripheral blood. These receptors were collected from a woman aged 60-70 years with acute or convalescent COVID-19.

This rearrangement joins TRBV6-1 to TRBJ1-5, with TRBD1 as a possible D gene (5 bases). Germline CDR1 reads MNHNS; CDR2 reads SASEGT. With 3 bases removed from V and 4 bases from J, the gap between germline ends came to 7 bases. CDR3 length equals 13 residues. The DNA for the CDR3 is TGTGCCAGCAGTGATCCAGGGAATCAGCCCCAGCATTTT. Translated, it gives CASSDPGNQPQHF.

A remark on this clone: In the same sample, other DNA sequences code for this CDR3. The CDR3 protein is CSVDRGHTGELFF. In DNA form, the CDR3 reads TGCAGCGTTGACAGGGGGCACACCGGGGAGCTGTTTTTT. This chain joins TRBV29-1 and TRBJ2-2, with TRBD1 matching over 8 bases. The CDR3 spans 13 residues. The V gene's germline CDR1 is SQVTM and CDR2 ANQGSEA. V lost 3 bases, J lost 3 bases, and 0 bases stayed unmatched.

The rearrangement links TRBV6-6 to TRBJ2-5; TRBD1 aligns across 9 bases. The CDR3 totals 16 residues. Germline V gene sequence: CDR1 MNHNY, CDR2 SVGAGI (reference sequence). V was pared by 5 bases and J by 2 bases, with 9 bases of the junction left unmatched. CDR3: CASSRAGTGPQETQYF. CDR3 DNA sequence: TGTGCCAGCAGTCGAGCCGGGACAGGGCCTCAAGAGACCCAGTACTTC.

This chain uses TRBV10-2 with TRBJ1-2, with D unclear. Per the germline V gene, CDR1 is WSHSY and CDR2 is SAAADI. The CDR3 has 12 residues. V shed 8 bases and J shed 1 base, with 8 bases lying between them. CDR3 in amino acids: CASRGDNYGYTF. Written as DNA, the CDR3 is TGCGCCAGCCGGGGTGATAACTATGGCTACACCTTC.

This chain joins TRBV9 and TRBJ2-2; 13 bases match TRBD2. The V segment lost 3 bases and the J segment 4 bases; nucleotides outside the gene matches: 3. CDR3 length equals 16 residues. Germline CDR1 reads SGDLS; CDR2 reads YYNGEE. The chain's CDR3 is CASSARTSGSTGELFF. In nucleotides, the CDR3 is TGTGCCAGCAGCGCCCGGACTAGCGGGAGCACCGGGGAGCTGTTTTTT.

The rearrangement joins TRBV7-2 to TRBJ2-7; TRBD2 matches 12 bases. Germline trimming cut 4 bases from V and 3 bases from J; bases unmatched to any gene: 4. CDR1 is SGHTA and CDR2 is FQGNSA in the germline V gene. CDR3 size: 15 residues. This CDR3 is CASSSTSGRFYEQYF. CDR3 sequence (DNA): TGTGCCAGCAGCTCCACTAGCGGGAGGTTCTACGAGCAGTACTTC.

The rearrangement links TRBV21-1 to TRBJ1-5. TRBV21-1 is given as a pseudogene. The CDR3 sequence is 15 residues long. CDR3 nucleotides: TGTGCCAGCAGCAACGCGCGGGACTGCCTTTTGCCCCAGCATTTT. Protein product: CASSNARDCLLPQHF.

The chain uses TRBV28 and TRBJ1-4; 9 bases match TRBD1. Unmatched junction bases numbered 1, after V lost 4 bases and J lost 4 bases. Germline V gene lookup returns CDR1 MDHEN and CDR2 SYDVKM. The length of the CDR3 is 14 residues. The chain's CDR3 is CASSSTGGNEKLFF. The CDR3 coding sequence is TGTGCCAGCAGTTCGACAGGGGGTAATGAAAAACTGTTTTTT. The full variable domain, in which reference TRBV28 and TRBJ1-4 provide the parts outside the CDR3, is DVKVTQSSRYLVKRTGEKVFLECVQDMDHENMFWYRQDPGLGLRLIYFSYDVKMKEKGDIPEGYSVSREKKERFSLILESASTNQTSMYLCASSSTGGNEKLFFGSGTQLSVL.

The chain employs TRBV30 and TRBJ1-4; D might be TRBD1 (6 bases). With 3 bases removed from V and 7 bases from J, the gap between germline ends came to 12 bases. CDR3 size: 13 residues. The germline CDR1 and CDR2 sequences are GTSNPN and SVGIG (reference sequence). CDR3 sequence reads: CAWRAQGSEKLFF. In nucleotides, the CDR3 is TGTGCCTGGAGAGCACAGGGTTCTGAAAAACTGTTTTTT.

This chain connects TRBV19 to TRBJ1-4, with 7 bases aligning to TRBD1. The V gene end was trimmed by 3 bases and the J gene end by 6 bases; junction bases not matched to a gene: 4. The germline gives CDR1 LNHDA, CDR2 SQIVND (reference sequence). The CDR3 is 14 amino acids. The CDR3 sequence is CASSMGTVDEKLFF. Here the CDR3 DNA reads TGTGCCAGTAGTATGGGGACAGTCGATGAAAAACTGTTTTTT.

The V call is TRBV6-1, the J call TRBJ2-3, with TRBD2 as a possible D gene (6 bases). This CDR3 has 15 amino acids. Germline V gene data show CDR1 as MNHNS and CDR2 as SASEGT. Trimming cost V 2 bases and J 6 bases, with 15 bases left between them. CDR3 sequence reads: CASSESWGGVDTQYF. DNA for the CDR3: TGTGCCAGCAGTGAATCTTGGGGCGGGGTGGATACGCAGTATTTT.

The chain employs TRBV20-1 and TRBJ2-2; the match to TRBD2 covers 7 bases. V was clipped by 3 bases and J by 5 bases; unmatched bases: 12. Germline V lookup: CDR1 DFQATT, CDR2 SNEGSKA (reference sequence). The CDR3 is 16 residues long. The chain's CDR3 is CSASSGVAGFTGELFF. CDR3 DNA sequence: TGCAGTGCTAGTTCGGGGGTAGCGGGCTTTACCGGGGAGCTGTTTTTT.

This chain uses TRBV7-2 with TRBJ2-7; 7 bases are a match to TRBD2. The CDR3 covers 15 residues. V dropped 5 bases and J dropped 0; count of bases not matched to a gene: 7. The germline V gene encodes CDR1 SGHTA and CDR2 FQGNSA. The CDR3 loop reads CASSITSVSSYEQYF. The CDR3 DNA reads TGTGCCAGCAGCATAACTAGCGTCTCCTCCTACGAGCAGTACTTC. Drawing the rest from reference TRBV7-2 and TRBJ2-7, the complete variable domain is GAGVSQSPSNKVTEKGKDVELRCDPISGHTALYWYRQSLGQGLEFLIYFQGNSAPDKSGLPSDRFSAERTGGSVSTLTIQRTQQEDSAVYLCASSITSVSSYEQYFGPGTRLTVT.

The rearrangement links TRBV28 to TRBJ1-5; D possibly corresponds to TRBD1 (6 bases). The CDR3 length is 12 residues. Germline V gene lookup returns CDR1 MDHEN and CDR2 SYDVKM. Between the trimmed V and J ends, which lost 10 bases and 9 bases, there was a span of 16 bases. CDR3 in amino acids: CAIHRAGGPQHF. The DNA for the CDR3 is TGTGCCATCCACAGGGCCGGAGGGCCCCAGCATTTT.

This clone was seen only once. The chain is built from TRBV7-9 and TRBJ1-4; D is undetermined. The CDR3 consists of 13 residues. V was shortened by 4 bases and J by 7 bases, with 10 bases between the two germline ends. Germline V lookup: CDR1 SEHNR, CDR2 FQNEAQ (reference sequence). The chain's CDR3 is CASSYAGGEKLFF. In nucleotides, the CDR3 is TGTGCCAGCAGCTACGCGGGTGGTGAAAAACTGTTTTTT.

This sequence joins TRBV14 and TRBJ1-2, with a weak D call TRBD1 (5 bases). Germline loops: CDR1 SGHDN, CDR2 FVKESK. The length of the CDR3 is 15 residues. The V end was cut by 5 bases, the J end by 4 bases, with 17 bases between. CDR3 in amino acids: CASSYNSGIGYGYTF. Written as DNA, the CDR3 is TGTGCCAGCAGCTACAACTCAGGGATCGGCTATGGCTACACCTTC.

The V call is TRBV7-8, the J call TRBJ2-7; D perhaps matches TRBD1 (6 bases). Germline assignment: CDR1 SGHVS and CDR2 FQNEAQ. Trimming shortened V by 0 bases and J by 2 bases, and 8 bases separated the two germline ends. The CDR3 sequence is 14 residues long. In DNA, the CDR3 is TGTGCCAGCAGCTTAGCCGGACAGACCTACGAGCAGTACTTC. The encoded protein is CASSLAGQTYEQYF.

This clone occurred once. This chain connects TRBV30 to TRBJ2-2; no clear D. This CDR3 is 13 amino acids long. CDR1 and CDR2 from the germline V gene are GTSNPN and SVGIG (reference sequence). V lost 2 bases, J lost 4 bases, and 8 bases lay in between. The CDR3 sequence is CAWSPTRTGELFF. The DNA of the CDR3 is TGTGCCTGGAGTCCCACGCGCACCGGGGAGCTGTTTTTT.

The chain employs TRBV19 and TRBJ1-2; tentative D call: TRBD1 (5 bases). The V and J ends lost 3 bases and 4 bases respectively, with 21 bases between them. Germline CDR1 and CDR2: LNHDA and SQIVND (reference sequence). The CDR3 covers 17 residues. CDR3 nucleotides: TGTGCCAGTAGTATCGGGGGGAACCAGGGTGCGAGCTATGGCTACACCTTC. This codes for CASSIGGNQGASYGYTF. Variable domain in full (rest from reference TRBV19 and TRBJ1-2): DGGITQSPKYLFRKEGQNVTLSCEQNLNHDAMYWYRQDPGQGLRLIYYSQIVNDFQKGDIAEGYSVSREKKESFPLTVTSAQKNPTAFYLCASSIGGNQGASYGYTFGSGTRLTVV.

V and J are TRBV9 and TRBJ1-1; 8 bases map to TRBD1. Germline assignment: CDR1 SGDLS and CDR2 YYNGEE. Trimming cost V 5 bases and J 8 bases; bases outside gene matches: 8. CDR3 length: 13 residues. In DNA form, the CDR3 reads TGTGCCAGCAGTTACCAGGGGGCATCGGAAGCTTTCTTT. Amino acids: CASSYQGASEAFF.